This is a list of T cell receptor beta chains from one sample in a study of blood T cell repertoires in COVID-19. Clones were read by immunoSEQ multiplex PCR, and TCRdb kept only the in-frame ones, dropping some. This sample has 490,000 or so clones, with roughly nine tenths found just once. Sequenced input: PBMCs or T cells enriched from blood (not recorded which). The source of these receptors is a woman aged 55 to 70 who had recovered from COVID-19. The CDR3 runs from the conserved cysteine through the conserved F or W. A D gene is named only where the DNA matches it firmly. Clone size is given for some rows only: seen once, a few or many times, or a class if the clone is expanded.

J: TRBJ1-1
size: -
V: TRBV13
D: -
DNA: TGTGCCAGCAGCTTAGAGACAGCGAACACTGAAGCTTTCTTT
CDR3: CASSLETANTEAFF

J: TRBJ1-2
size: -
V: TRBV6-5
D: -
DNA: TGTGCCAGCAGTTACCTTGCAAACCGGGGCTACACCTTC
CDR3: CASSYLANRGYTF

J: TRBJ1-5
size: -
V: TRBV19
D: TRBD1
DNA: TGTGCCAGTAGTTCGTCGGGGACAGGGGGCTACAATCAGCCCCAGCATTTT
CDR3: CASSSSGTGGYNQPQHF

J: TRBJ1-5
size: many
V: TRBV5-5
D: TRBD1
DNA: TGTGCCAGCAGCTTCAGTCAGGGGGAGGAGCCCCAGCATTTT
CDR3: CASSFSQGEEPQHF

J: TRBJ1-2
size: once
V: TRBV4-1
D: TRBD1
DNA: TGCGCCAGCAGCCAAACCCCAGTCCTCGACAGGGTTGGCTATGGCTACACCTTC
CDR3: CASSQTPVLDRVGYGYTF

J: TRBJ1-6
size: -
V: TRBV5-4
D: TRBD1
DNA: TGTGCCAGCAGCTTGGACAGGGGGCATTCACCCCTCCACTTT
CDR3: CASSLDRGHSPLHF

J: TRBJ2-7
size: -
V: TRBV2
D: -
DNA: TGTGCCAGCACGAGCTCCTACGAGCAGTACTTC
CDR3: CASTSSYEQYF

J: TRBJ1-6
size: few
V: TRBV5-8
D: TRBD1
DNA: TGTGCCAGCAGGAGGACAGGGCTAAATTCACCCCTCCACTTT
CDR3: CASRRTGLNSPLHF

J: TRBJ1-2
size: -
V: TRBV9
D: -
DNA: TGTGCCAGCAGCGTAGGGGCGGGGGCAGGCGAGGGCTACACCTTC
CDR3: CASSVGAGAGEGYTF

J: TRBJ1-4
size: -
V: TRBV2
D: TRBD1
DNA: TGTGCCACCCGGACAGGGTTGAATGAAAAACTGTTTTTT
CDR3: CATRTGLNEKLFF

J: TRBJ1-3
size: once
V: TRBV5-5
D: TRBD1
DNA: TGTGCCAGCAGCGGAGCAGGGGGCGCTGGAAACACCATATATTTT
CDR3: CASSGAGGAGNTIYF

J: TRBJ2-1
size: -
V: TRBV4-1
D: -
DNA: TGCGCCAGCAGCCACATGACAGGCTTTACCTACAATGAGCAGTTCTTC
CDR3: CASSHMTGFTYNEQFF

J: TRBJ2-1
size: -
V: TRBV7-9
D: TRBD2
DNA: TGTGCCAGCAGCCCTCCGACTAGCGGGGGGGCAACCTACAATGAGCAGTTCTTC
CDR3: CASSPPTSGGATYNEQFF

J: TRBJ2-3
size: -
V: TRBV5-1
D: TRBD2
DNA: TGCGCCAGCAGCCTTAGCGGGGGCACAGATACGCAGTATTTT
CDR3: CASSLSGGTDTQYF

J: TRBJ1-6
size: -
V: TRBV18
D: -
DNA: TGTGCCAGCTCCCTGGGTAGGGAGGCTATTTCACCCCTCCACTTT
CDR3: CASSLGREAISPLHF